This is a list of T cell receptor beta chains from one sample in a study of blood T cell repertoires in COVID-19. Here immunoSEQ multiplex PCR was the method, and the copy in TCRdb shows in-frame clones only, minus some. The table lists around 47,000 clones, roughly four fifths of them singletons. What was sequenced was peripheral blood. The receptors shown here come from a woman at least 80 years old with COVID-19, enrolled during active disease. Each CDR3 is given with its conserved first and last residue. D genes are given only for firm matches. The size entry is marked missing in some rows and otherwise reads once, few, many or a size class.

CDR3nt: TGTGCCAGCAGCTTAAAGTGGGGGGACTACAATGAGCAGTTCTTC
CDR3aa: CASSLKWGDYNEQFF
j_gene: TRBJ2-1
v_gene: TRBV7-3
abundance: once
d_gene: -

CDR3nt: TGCGCCAGCAGCCAAACAGACAGGCCCAATCAGCCCCAGCATTTT
CDR3aa: CASSQTDRPNQPQHF
j_gene: TRBJ1-5
v_gene: TRBV4-1
abundance: once
d_gene: -

CDR3nt: TGCGCCAGCAGCTTGGAATCTGGGGGACAGAGAAACACTGAAGCTTTCTTT
CDR3aa: CASSLESGGQRNTEAFF
j_gene: TRBJ1-1
v_gene: TRBV5-1
abundance: once
d_gene: TRBD1

CDR3nt: TGTGCCATCAGTGAGTCCCGGACAGGGGGGAACTATGGCTACACCTTC
CDR3aa: CAISESRTGGNYGYTF
j_gene: TRBJ1-2
v_gene: TRBV10-3
abundance: -
d_gene: TRBD1

CDR3nt: TGCGCCAGCAGCTCTAGGGGACAGGGGGCCGGAGAGCAGTACTTC
CDR3aa: CASSSRGQGAGEQYF
j_gene: TRBJ2-7
v_gene: TRBV5-1
abundance: -
d_gene: TRBD1

CDR3nt: TGTGCCAGCAGCGCCCCCGCGGTTACTTCCGATACGCAGTATTTT
CDR3aa: CASSAPAVTSDTQYF
j_gene: TRBJ2-3
v_gene: TRBV11-1
abundance: -
d_gene: -

CDR3nt: TGCAGCGTTGAGGAACAGGGGTTCGTCACAGATACGCAGTATTTT
CDR3aa: CSVEEQGFVTDTQYF
j_gene: TRBJ2-3
v_gene: TRBV29-1
abundance: -
d_gene: TRBD1

CDR3nt: TGTGCCATATCCACAGGGGTCGGGGCCAACGTCCTGACTTTC
CDR3aa: CAISTGVGANVLTF
j_gene: TRBJ2-6
v_gene: TRBV19
abundance: -
d_gene: TRBD1

CDR3nt: TGTGCCTTCGTAGGGGTGATACCAAAGAACACCGGGGAGCTGTTTTTT
CDR3aa: CAFVGVIPKNTGELFF
j_gene: TRBJ2-2
v_gene: TRBV30
abundance: -
d_gene: -

CDR3nt: TGTGCCAGCAGCTTAGCTCCGGGACTCTACAATGAGCAGTTCTTC
CDR3aa: CASSLAPGLYNEQFF
j_gene: TRBJ2-1
v_gene: TRBV7-2
abundance: -
d_gene: -

CDR3nt: TGTGCCAGCAGCCAAGAACAGGGCCGTGGCAATCAGCCCCAGCATTTT
CDR3aa: CASSQEQGRGNQPQHF
j_gene: TRBJ1-5
v_gene: TRBV3-1/TRBV3-2
abundance: -
d_gene: -

CDR3nt: TGTGCCAGCACCAGGACAGGGGGATCTGGAAACACCATATATTTT
CDR3aa: CASTRTGGSGNTIYF
j_gene: TRBJ1-3
v_gene: TRBV6-5
abundance: -
d_gene: TRBD1

CDR3nt: TGTGCCAGCAGTTTCCGGGGGGCCCCCTACGAGCAGTACTTC
CDR3aa: CASSFRGAPYEQYF
j_gene: TRBJ2-7
v_gene: TRBV28
abundance: -
d_gene: -